The 5 T cell receptor beta chains in this list originate from one sample, sequenced in a study of shared clonotypes between healthy human individuals. The table came from immunoSEQ multiplex PCR; TCRdb's copy has only in-frame clones and leaves some out. Among around 2.5 million clones listed, more than 85% were seen once. Sequencing was carried out using naive CD4+ T cells from PBMCs. Subset meaning: CD45RA+ positively selected. The receptors shown here come from a man aged 18-30 years in good health. Some clones in this sample may be carry-over from other donors' samples.

CDR3 DNA: TGCGCCAGCAGCCAAGTGGGGTTGGGTGGTAGCGGAAGATCTAGCACAGATACGCAGTATTTT. As protein: CASSQVGLGGSGRSSTDTQYF. V and J are TRBV4-1 and TRBJ2-3; TRBD2 is a possible D gene (6 bases). This CDR3 comprises 21 residues. Germline CDR1 MGHRA, CDR2 YSYEKL. V dropped 1 base and J dropped 0 bases, with 26 bases sitting between them.

The chain carries TRBV5-1 and TRBJ2-3; 9 bases align to TRBD1. Germline-derived CDR1 and CDR2 are SGHRS and YFSETQ. V trimming: 3 bases; J trimming: 5 bases; junction bases outside the gene matches: 4. This CDR3 has 14 residues. The DNA of the CDR3 is TGCGCCAGCAGCTGGACAGGGGACAGAGATACGCAGTATTTT. Translated, it gives CASSWTGDRDTQYF.

The chain employs TRBV5-5 and TRBJ2-7; D possibly corresponds to TRBD1 (6 bases). This CDR3 region has 15 residues. Germline loops: CDR1 SGHKS, CDR2 YYEKEE (reference sequence). Trimming removed 0 bases at V and 0 bases at J, with 10 bases between. The CDR3 protein is CASSLAGETSYEQYF. CDR3 coding DNA: TGTGCCAGCAGCTTGGCAGGGGAAACCTCCTACGAGCAGTACTTC.

V gene TRBV5-6 combines with J gene TRBJ2-5, with 8 bases aligning to TRBD2. After removal of 1 base from V and 5 bases from J, the junction contained 4 bases not matched to a gene. The CDR3 is 14 amino acids. CDR1 is SGHDT and CDR2 is YYEEEE in the germline V gene. The CDR3 loop reads CASSLSGRRETQYF. The CDR3 DNA reads TGTGCCAGCAGCTTGAGCGGGAGACGGGAGACCCAGTACTTC.

The chain employs TRBV28 and TRBJ1-5, with TRBD1 as a possible D gene (5 bases). Germline CDR1 is MDHEN and CDR2 is SYDVKM. The CDR3 extends over 13 amino acids. Between the trimmed V and J ends, which lost 3 bases and 9 bases, there was a span of 12 bases. CDR3 protein: CASSFGGPWPQHF. The CDR3 bases are TGTGCCAGCAGTTTTGGGGGACCGTGGCCCCAGCATTTT.